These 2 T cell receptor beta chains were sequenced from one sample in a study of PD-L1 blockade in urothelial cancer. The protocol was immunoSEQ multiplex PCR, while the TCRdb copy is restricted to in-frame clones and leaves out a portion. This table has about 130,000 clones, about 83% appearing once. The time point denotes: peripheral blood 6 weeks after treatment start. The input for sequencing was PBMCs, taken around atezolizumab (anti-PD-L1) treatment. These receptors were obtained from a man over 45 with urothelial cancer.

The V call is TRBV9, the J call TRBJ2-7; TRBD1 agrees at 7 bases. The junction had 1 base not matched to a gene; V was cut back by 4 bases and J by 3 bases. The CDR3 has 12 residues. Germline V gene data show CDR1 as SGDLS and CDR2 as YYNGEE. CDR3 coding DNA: TGTGCCAGCAGCCCAGGGGGCTACGAGCAGTACTTC. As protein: CASSPGGYEQYF.

Here the CDR3 reads CASSTRRSQETQYF. As DNA, the CDR3 is TGTGCCAGTAGTACTCGGCGGAGCCAAGAGACCCAGTACTTC. The rearrangement links TRBV19 to TRBJ2-5; D gene uncertain. Germline loops: CDR1 LNHDA, CDR2 SQIVND (reference sequence). V gave up 4 bases and J gave up 1 base, with 10 bases separating them. This CDR3 region has 14 residues.